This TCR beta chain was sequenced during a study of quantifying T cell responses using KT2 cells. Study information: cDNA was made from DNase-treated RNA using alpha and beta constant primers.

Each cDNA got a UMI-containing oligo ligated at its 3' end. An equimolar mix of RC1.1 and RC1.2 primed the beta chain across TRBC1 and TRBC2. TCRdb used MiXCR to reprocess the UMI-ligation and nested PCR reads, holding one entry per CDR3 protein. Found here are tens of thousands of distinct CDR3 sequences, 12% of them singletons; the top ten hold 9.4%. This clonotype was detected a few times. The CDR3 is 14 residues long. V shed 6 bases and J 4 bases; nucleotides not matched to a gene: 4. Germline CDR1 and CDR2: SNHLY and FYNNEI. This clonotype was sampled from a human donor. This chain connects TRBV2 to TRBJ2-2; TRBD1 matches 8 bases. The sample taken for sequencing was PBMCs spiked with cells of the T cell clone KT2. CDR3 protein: CASSADRATGELFF. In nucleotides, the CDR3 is TGTGCCAGCAGCGCGGACAGGGCCACCGGGGAGCTGTTTTTT.